Following are 31 T cell receptor beta chains from one sample sequenced in a study of blood T cell repertoires in COVID-19. Assay used: immunoSEQ multiplex PCR; TCRdb lists only in-frame clones, some missing. Among some 250,000 clones listed, roughly 89% were seen once. The sample taken for sequencing was peripheral blood. All receptors come from a man under 40 who had recovered from COVID-19.

The chain recombines TRBV6-1 with TRBJ2-1; 10 bases line up with TRBD2. CDR3 length: 16 residues. Germline V gene sequence: CDR1 MNHNS, CDR2 SASEGT. With V trimmed by 4 bases and J by 0 bases, 3 bases remained unmatched. The CDR3, as DNA: TGTGCCAGCAGTGGGACTAGCGGACGCTCCTACAATGAGCAGTTCTTC. It translates to CASSGTSGRSYNEQFF.

This clone has only one observation. CDR3 sequence: CASSSGRTGSNEQYF. CDR3 DNA: TGTGCCAGCTCCTCGGGAAGGACAGGGTCCAACGAGCAGTACTTC. The V gene is TRBV6-5, the J gene TRBJ2-7; 8 positions agree with TRBD1. Germline CDR1 is MNHEY and CDR2 is SVGAGI. V trimming: 8 bases; J trimming: 5 bases; junction bases outside the gene matches: 14. The CDR3 totals 15 residues.

This clone was picked up one time. The chain employs TRBV18 and TRBJ2-1; D may be TRBD2 (6 bases). The length of the CDR3 is 16 residues. Germline V gives CDR1 KGHSH, CDR2 LQKENI. Trimming removed 6 bases at V and 4 bases at J, with 19 bases between. CDR3 protein: CASSGVSGGAYNEQFF. The CDR3 DNA follows: TGTGCCAGCTCGGGCGTGAGTGGCGGGGCTTACAATGAGCAGTTCTTC.

The rearrangement joins TRBV12-5 to TRBJ1-4; TRBD1 aligns across 7 bases. This CDR3 has 14 residues. The trim removed 3 bases at V and 5 bases at J, leaving 3 bases unmatched. The germline V gene encodes CDR1 LGHNT and CDR2 FRNRAP. CDR3 nucleotide sequence: TGTGCTAGTGGTTTAGGACAGGCAAATGAAAAACTGTTTTTT. Amino acid sequence: CASGLGQANEKLFF.

For this clone: An end of the junction differs from the germline gene, which may be a read error. The rearrangement joins TRBV6-5 to TRBJ1-1; TRBD1 matches at 7 bases. The CDR3 runs to 13 residues. The germline V gene has CDR1 MNHEY and CDR2 SVGAGI. The CDR3 sequence is CASSPQVTGAGLF. In DNA, the CDR3 is TGTGCCAGCAGCCCCCAAGTTACAGGGGCGGGTCTCTTT.

The table lists this clone with a few counts. The CDR3, as DNA: TGCGCCAGCAGCTTTGCAGGGGACCCCTACGAGCAGTACTTC. Residues: CASSFAGDPYEQYF. The chain carries TRBV5-1 and TRBJ2-7; perhaps TRBD1 as D (6 bases). Germline V CDR1 and CDR2: SGHRS, YFSETQ. This CDR3 contains 14 residues. The V and J ends lost 2 bases and 2 bases respectively, with 11 bases between them.

This clone was recorded once. The DNA of the CDR3 is TGCGCCAGCAGCTTGGAGCAGGGAGGAAACACCGGGGAGCTGTTTTTT. It codes for CASSLEQGGNTGELFF. The chain uses TRBV5-1 and TRBJ2-2, with a tentative D call TRBD2 (6 bases). CDR3 size: 16 residues. Germline values: CDR1 SGHRS, CDR2 YFSETQ. Trimming removed 0 bases at V and 2 bases at J, with 11 bases between.

The chain combines TRBV5-1 with TRBJ1-5; no reliable D call. The CDR3 covers 16 residues. Trimming took 0 bases from V and 1 from J, leaving 11 bases between them. Germline V gene lookup returns CDR1 SGHRS and CDR2 YFSETQ. This CDR3 reads CASSLGEGGSNQPQHF. Here the CDR3 DNA reads TGCGCCAGCAGCTTGGGAGAGGGCGGGAGCAATCAGCCCCAGCATTTT.

The CDR3 sequence is CASSYQGKQPQHF. The CDR3 coding sequence is TGTGCCAGCAGTTACCAGGGGAAGCAGCCCCAGCATTTT. V usage is TRBV27 and J usage is TRBJ1-5, with D possibly matching TRBD1 (6 bases). The germline V gene encodes CDR1 MNHEY and CDR2 SMNVEV (reference sequence). Between the trimmed V and J ends, which lost 4 bases and 7 bases, there was a span of 11 bases. The length of the CDR3 is 13 residues.

This sequence joins TRBV6-5 and TRBJ2-7; maybe TRBD2 (6 bases). The CDR3 has 13 residues. V was clipped by 6 bases and J by 12 bases, with 21 bases between them. The germline CDR1 and CDR2 sequences are MNHEY and SVGAGI. This CDR3 is CASRMKPGAEGYF. DNA for the CDR3: TGTGCCAGCAGGATGAAACCGGGAGCCGAGGGGTACTTC.

The chain combines TRBV10-2 with TRBJ2-7, with a weak D call TRBD1 (6 bases). Germline V gives CDR1 WSHSY, CDR2 SAAADI. Between the trimmed V and J ends, which lost 5 bases and 7 bases, there was a span of 18 bases. CDR3 length equals 14 residues. CDR3 residues: CASSPNRVMGEQYF. In DNA form, the CDR3 reads TGCGCCAGCAGTCCCAACAGGGTCATGGGGGAGCAGTACTTC.

The rearrangement uses TRBV6-1 and TRBJ2-7, with 8 bases identical to TRBD1. The CDR3 extends over 18 amino acids. Germline V gene lookup returns CDR1 MNHNS and CDR2 SASEGT. Germline trimming cut 4 bases from V and 0 bases from J; bases unmatched to any gene: 14. DNA of the CDR3: TGTGCCAGCAGTGGACTACAGGGGGATAAGAGGAGCTCCTACGAGCAGTACTTC. This gives the protein CASSGLQGDKRSSYEQYF.

The chain uses TRBV7-9 and TRBJ2-7, with D perhaps matching TRBD1 (5 bases). The germline V gene encodes CDR1 SEHNR and CDR2 FQNEAQ (reference sequence). CDR3 length: 17 residues. Trimming stripped 1 base from V and 2 bases from J, with 18 bases between. The CDR3 region has the DNA TGTGCCAGCAGCTTAGTTTTCGGTATGGGGCGAACCTACGAGCAGTACTTC. Amino acid sequence: CASSLVFGMGRTYEQYF.

The gene calls are TRBV6-5 and TRBJ2-5, with a weak D call TRBD1 (7 bases). The CDR3 totals 15 residues. V was shortened by 7 bases and J by 4 bases, with 19 bases between the two germline ends. Per the germline V gene, CDR1 is MNHEY and CDR2 is SVGAGI. CDR3 DNA sequence: TGTGCCAGCACCTCAAGGAGGGGGCAGGGAGAGACCCAGTACTTC. This translates into CASTSRRGQGETQYF.

The chain has TRBV30 and TRBJ1-2; D remains unclear. Germline values: CDR1 GTSNPN, CDR2 SVGIG (reference sequence). Trimming took 4 bases from V and 4 from J, leaving 10 bases between them. The CDR3 loop spans 12 amino acids. The CDR3 DNA sequence: TGTGCCTGGATGTGGCCGATCTATGGCTACACCTTC. This codes for CAWMWPIYGYTF.

The rearrangement uses TRBV2 and TRBJ2-7; 11 bases match TRBD2. Germline lookup yields CDR1 SNHLY and CDR2 FYNNEI. The CDR3 extends over 15 amino acids. V dropped 7 bases and J dropped 4; count of bases not matched to a gene: 9. Written as DNA, the CDR3 is TGTGCCAGCATGGGTCTCCGACTAGCGGGATACGAGCAGTACTTC. This sequence encodes CASMGLRLAGYEQYF.

The V and J genes are TRBV5-1 and TRBJ1-1; TRBD1 agrees at 8 bases. Trimming at V came to 0 bases and at J to 5 bases, leaving 3 bases not matched to a gene. The length of the CDR3 is 14 residues. Germline CDR1 reads SGHRS; CDR2 reads YFSETQ. The CDR3 loop is CASSLGRGLTEAFF. The CDR3, as DNA: TGCGCCAGCAGCTTGGGCAGGGGGCTGACTGAAGCTTTCTTT.

CDR3 nucleotide sequence: TGTGCCTGCGGACAGGGCTATGAGCAGTTCTTC. It translates to CACGQGYEQFF. The chain uses TRBV9 and TRBJ2-1, with TRBD1 matching 8 bases. The junction had 5 bases not matched to a gene; V was cut back by 10 bases and J by 8 bases. The CDR3 is 11 residues long. Germline CDR1 reads SGDLS; CDR2 reads YYNGEE.

The J gene is TRBJ1-5, the V gene TRBV7-6; possibly TRBD1 for D (5 bases). The V gene's germline CDR1 is SGHVS and CDR2 FNYEAQ. The germline V and J ends were trimmed by 2 bases and 7 bases, with 12 bases remaining between them. CDR3 length: 14 residues. CDR3 sequence reads: CASSLRGSEQPQHF. The CDR3 DNA reads as TGTGCCAGCAGCTTAAGGGGTTCGGAACAGCCCCAGCATTTT.

The chain joins TRBV6-5 to TRBJ1-4, with 7 bases aligning to TRBD1. The germline V gene has CDR1 MNHEY and CDR2 SVGAGI. V lost 6 bases, J lost 6 bases, and 10 bases stayed unmatched. This CDR3 has 15 residues. Written as DNA, the CDR3 is TGTGCCAGCAGGCTGGACAGGCGGCTTGATGAAAAACTGTTTTTT. It yields the protein CASRLDRRLDEKLFF.

The V call is TRBV14, the J call TRBJ1-1; the match to TRBD1 covers 7 bases. This CDR3 is built from 16 residues. Germline trimming cut 4 bases from V and 6 bases from J; bases unmatched to any gene: 14. The germline V gene encodes CDR1 SGHDN and CDR2 FVKESK. The DNA for the CDR3 is TGTGCCAGCAGCCCGATCCCACAGGGGAAAGGAGCTGAAGCTTTCTTT. Translating gives CASSPIPQGKGAEAFF.

V gene TRBV10-3 combines with J gene TRBJ1-3, with 8 positions matching TRBD1. CDR3 length: 16 amino acids. The germline V gene has CDR1 ENHRY and CDR2 SYGVKD. V was pared by 1 base and J by 3 bases, with 5 bases of the junction left unmatched. The CDR3, as DNA: TGTGCCATCAGTGAGTGGCAGGGGGCGGTTGGAAACACCATATATTTT. This gives the protein CAISEWQGAVGNTIYF.

The chain employs TRBV5-1 and TRBJ1-1; TRBD1 is a possible D gene (6 bases). Trimming removed 0 bases from V and 1 base from J, with 13 bases in between. The germline V gene encodes CDR1 SGHRS and CDR2 YFSETQ. The CDR3 is 16 amino acids. CDR3 protein: CASSLVTGGENTEAFF. CDR3 sequence (DNA): TGCGCCAGCAGCTTGGTTACGGGGGGCGAGAACACTGAAGCTTTCTTT.

The rearrangement links TRBV6-2 or TRBV6-3 to TRBJ2-7; TRBD1 is a possible D gene (6 bases). In germline, CDR1 is MNHEY, CDR2 SVGEGT. Trimming shortened V by 6 bases and J by 7 bases, and 19 bases separated the two germline ends. The CDR3 totals 14 residues. The DNA of the CDR3 is TGTGCCAGCAGCAGACAGGTCGTCAGGGGAGAGCAGTACTTC. The encoded protein is CASSRQVVRGEQYF.

Ten or more counts support this clone. An end of the junction differs from the germline gene, which may be a read error. V usage is TRBV4-3 and J usage is TRBJ2-3, with 12 bases fitting TRBD2. Germline CDR1 is LGHNA and CDR2 is YSLEER. This CDR3 is 13 amino acids long. CDR3: CASSPTLAGGVDF. The DNA for the CDR3 is TGCGCCAGCAGCCCGACTCTAGCGGGGGGGGTGGATTTT.

The chain has TRBV4-1 and TRBJ2-5, with TRBD2 matching over 10 bases. This CDR3 comprises 16 residues. CDR1 and CDR2 (germline): MGHRA, YSYEKL. The J segment lost 2 bases and the V segment lost 1 base, leaving 4 bases of the junction unmatched. The CDR3 is CASSQVGLALQETQYF. For the CDR3, the DNA is TGCGCCAGCAGCCAAGTGGGACTAGCGCTTCAAGAGACCCAGTACTTC.

This clone was observed a handful of times. The chain recombines TRBV24-1 with TRBJ2-1, with 10 positions matching TRBD2. The V gene's germline CDR1 is KGHDR and CDR2 SFDVKD. Trimming removed 1 base from V and 9 bases from J; junction bases left unmatched: 5. The CDR3 runs 15 residues. The CDR3 DNA follows: TGTGCCACCAGTGATTTATCTAGCGGGGGAACTGAGCAGTTCTTC. Translating gives CATSDLSSGGTEQFF.

The gene calls are TRBV19 and TRBJ1-2; the D gene is possibly TRBD1 (5 bases). Trimming shortened V by 4 bases and J by 7 bases, and 16 bases separated the two germline ends. Germline V CDR1 and CDR2: LNHDA, SQIVND (reference sequence). This CDR3 is 14 amino acids long. CDR3 amino acids: CASSTHSQGGGYTF. The CDR3 DNA sequence: TGTGCCAGTAGTACCCACTCCCAGGGTGGTGGCTACACCTTC.

The J gene is TRBJ1-3, the V gene TRBV6-5; 9 bases agree with TRBD1. The CDR3 covers 15 residues. Germline values: CDR1 MNHEY, CDR2 SVGAGI. Trimming cost V 4 bases and J 0 bases; bases outside gene matches: 1. The CDR3 is CASSWTGASGNTIYF. The CDR3 DNA follows: TGTGCCAGCAGTTGGACAGGGGCCTCTGGAAACACCATATATTTT.

This chain joins TRBV7-9 and TRBJ1-2; D not certain. This CDR3 has 12 residues. Germline V lookup: CDR1 SEHNR, CDR2 FQNEAQ (reference sequence). V lost 2 bases and J 7 bases, leaving 8 bases between the germline ends. The DNA of the CDR3 is TGTGCCAGCAGCTTATCGGTATCTGGCTACACCTTC. Encoded protein: CASSLSVSGYTF.

The genes are TRBV11-2 and TRBJ2-1; possible D gene TRBD1, 7 bases. Looked up from germline, CDR1 is SGHAT and CDR2 is FQNNGV. The germline V and J ends were trimmed by 0 bases and 9 bases, with 18 bases remaining between them. This CDR3 has 16 residues. CDR3 amino acids: CASSLDGGQSGSEQFF. In DNA form, the CDR3 reads TGTGCCAGCAGCTTAGACGGGGGACAGTCAGGGTCTGAGCAGTTCTTC.